These T cell receptor beta chains were read from a single sample in a study of blood T cells in healthy people across ages. TCRdb analysed the 5' RACE reads with MiXCR anew, one entry per CDR3 protein. The sample shows approximately 780,000 distinct CDR3 sequences, roughly 25% of them seen only once. The same specimen was also included in a second study, on T cells of mothers and their children.

Material: blood. All receptors derive from a boy younger than 18 in good health. Each CDR3 is given with its conserved first and last residue. D genes are given only for firm matches. Expanded clones are given a class, and other clones once, few, many or no size at all.

.,11,TRBJ2-7,TRBV27,.,CASTSGAKQYF,TGTGCCAGCACTTCCGGGGCTAAGCAGTACTTC
TRBD1,16,TRBJ2-1,TRBV5-1,.,CASSFEGQGSYNEQFF,TGCGCCAGCAGCTTCGAGGGACAGGGATCCTACAATGAGCAGTTCTTC
TRBD1,14,TRBJ1-2,TRBV5-1,.,CASSLQTGTLGYTF,TGCGCCAGCAGCTTGCAGACAGGGACCCTTGGCTACACCTTC
TRBD1,15,TRBJ2-1,TRBV10-1,.,CASSLTGGRGNEQFF,TGCGCCAGCAGCCTGACAGGGGGACGCGGCAATGAGCAGTTCTTC
TRBD2,14,TRBJ2-5,TRBV4-1,.,CASSHRTSQETQYF,TGCGCCAGCAGCCATCGGACTAGTCAAGAGACCCAGTACTTC
.,15,TRBJ1-1,TRBV10-2,few,CASSTRTVGDTEAFF,TGCGCCAGCAGCACCCGGACGGTGGGGGACACTGAAGCTTTCTTT
TRBD1,13,TRBJ2-7,TRBV6-6,.,CASRSDRASEQYF,TGTGCCAGCAGATCAGACAGGGCCAGCGAGCAGTACTTC
.,14,TRBJ2-7,TRBV7-9,.,CASSLAGATYEQYF,TGTGCCAGCAGCTTAGCGGGGGCTACCTACGAGCAGTACTTC
.,16,TRBJ2-7,TRBV5-6,.,CASSLIGRESSYEQYF,TGTGCCAGCAGCTTGATCGGCAGGGAGAGCTCCTACGAACAGTACTTC
TRBD1,15,TRBJ2-3,TRBV29-1,few,CSVGQGTLYTDTQYF,TGCAGCGTTGGACAGGGGACCCTGTACACAGATACGCAGTATTTT
TRBD2,13,TRBJ2-5,TRBV20-1,.,CSASSGGRVTQYF,TGCAGTGCTAGTAGCGGGGGGCGTGTGACCCAGTACTTC
TRBD1,15,TRBJ2-5,TRBV12-3/TRBV12-4,few,CASSLDYRGRETQYF,TGTGCCAGCAGTTTAGATTACAGGGGGCGAGAGACCCAGTACTTC
.,11,TRBJ2-2,TRBV6-6,.,CASRWGGELFF,TGTGCCAGCAGATGGGGCGGGGAGCTGTTTTTT
TRBD2,16,TRBJ2-3,TRBV6-5,few,CASSSLSTSASDTQYF,TGTGCCAGCAGTTCTCTCAGCACTAGCGCTTCAGATACGCAGTATTTT
.,15,TRBJ2-1,TRBV28,few,CATSISRQRFNEQFF,TGTGCCACCAGCATATCCAGGCAGAGGTTCAATGAGCAGTTCTTC
TRBD2,17,TRBJ2-7,TRBV3-1,.,CASRSGTSGGVSYEQYF,TGTGCCAGCAGGTCCGGGACTAGCGGGGGTGTTTCCTACGAGCAGTACTTC
TRBD1,12,TRBJ1-2,TRBV28,.,CASRQTGPGYTF,TGTGCCAGCAGACAGACAGGGCCGGGCTACACCTTC
.,13,TRBJ1-6,TRBV18,.,CASSFGYNSPLHF,TGTGCCAGCTCCTTCGGGTATAATTCACCCCTCCACTTT
.,16,TRBJ1-4,TRBV20-1,few,CSARRDGAATNEKLFF,TGCAGTGCTAGACGGGACGGAGCTGCAACTAATGAAAAACTGTTTTTT
.,15,TRBJ2-6,TRBV7-2,few,CASSPRISGANVLTF,TGTGCCAGCAGCCCTAGGATCTCTGGGGCCAACGTCCTGACTTTC
TRBD2,16,TRBJ2-3,TRBV20-1,.,CSAPEGTSGPRGTQYF,TGCAGTGCGCCTGAAGGGACTAGCGGGCCTCGGGGTACGCAGTATTTT
TRBD2,16,TRBJ2-5,TRBV10-3,few,CAISESRGRRPETQYF,TGTGCCATCAGTGAGTCGCGGGGGAGACGACCGGAGACCCAGTACTTC
.,15,TRBJ2-1,TRBV6-4,.,CASGDGITGPDEQFF,TGTGCCAGCGGGGACGGGATAACGGGTCCCGATGAGCAGTTCTTC
TRBD1,15,TRBJ2-1,TRBV9,few,CASSVDLGQGDEQFF,TGTGCCAGCAGCGTAGACCTTGGACAGGGGGATGAGCAGTTCTTC
.,13,TRBJ2-3,TRBV29-1,few,CSVEAEHTDTQYF,TGCAGCGTTGAGGCGGAGCACACAGATACGCAGTATTTT
TRBD2,15,TRBJ2-5,TRBV20-1,few,CSAARGLSYQETQYF,TGCAGTGCTGCCCGGGGACTATCGTACCAAGAGACCCAGTACTTC
.,14,TRBJ2-1,TRBV5-1,.,CASSLGPGNGEQFF,TGCGCCAGCAGCTTGGGGCCCGGGAATGGTGAGCAGTTCTTC
.,13,TRBJ1-5,TRBV7-7,.,CASSLALGQPQHF,TGTGCCAGCAGCTTAGCGCTGGGACAGCCCCAGCATTTT
.,14,TRBJ2-7,TRBV28,few,CASTIGKTPYEQYF,TGTGCCAGCACCATAGGTAAAACCCCCTACGAGCAGTACTTC
.,12,TRBJ2-3,TRBV28,.,CASIPRRGTQYF,TGTGCCAGCATTCCCCGGCGGGGTACGCAGTATTTT
.,15,TRBJ1-6,TRBV6-2/TRBV6-3,.,CASRFGVGINSPLHF,TGTGCCAGCAGGTTCGGGGTTGGGATTAATTCACCCCTCCACTTT
TRBD1,14,TRBJ1-4,TRBV7-9,.,CASSRTGMGEKLFF,TGTGCCAGCAGCCGGACAGGGATGGGAGAAAAACTGTTTTTT
.,16,TRBJ2-1,TRBV18,few,CASSPPGFSSYNEQFF,TGTGCCAGCTCACCACCCGGGTTTAGTTCCTACAATGAGCAGTTCTTC
.,14,TRBJ2-5,TRBV18,.,CASSPSPSRETQYF,TGTGCCAGCTCACCTTCCCCTTCCCGGGAGACCCAGTACTTC
TRBD1,16,TRBJ1-3,TRBV12-5,.,CASGLPGQGARHTIYF,TGTGCTAGTGGTTTACCGGGACAGGGGGCTAGACACACCATATATTTT
.,13,TRBJ1-2,TRBV21-1,.,CASSKGQGPGYTF,TGTGCCAGCAGCAAAGGCCAGGGGCCTGGCTACACCTTC
TRBD1,15,TRBJ1-1,TRBV5-1,.,CASSLYGQGNTEAFF,TGCGCCAGCAGTTTGTACGGACAGGGGAACACTGAAGCTTTCTTT
.,12,TRBJ2-5,TRBV5-1,many,CASSLPQETQYF,TGTGCCAGCAGTTTGCCCCAAGAGACCCAGTACTTC
.,16,TRBJ2-1,TRBV5-1,once,CASSLEHFSSYNEQFF,TGCGCCAGCAGCTTGGAACATTTTAGCTCCTACAATGAGCAGTTCTTC
.,12,TRBJ2-7,TRBV5-1,.,CASSPHRDEQYF,TGCGCCAGCAGCCCTCACAGAGACGAGCAGTACTTC
.,14,TRBJ2-1,TRBV11-2,few,CASSTVQGRGEQFF,TGTGCCAGCAGCACCGTGCAGGGGCGAGGTGAGCAGTTCTTC
.,15,TRBJ1-2,TRBV28,.,CASSLIGPRVGGYTF,TGTGCCAGCAGTTTAATCGGACCCAGGGTTGGTGGCTACACCTTC
TRBD2,14,TRBJ2-1,TRBV9,.,CASSAGGAENEQFF,TGTGCCAGCAGCGCCGGGGGGGCAGAAAATGAGCAGTTCTTC
TRBD1,14,TRBJ2-7,TRBV18,.,CASSPGRTGGEQYF,TGTGCCAGCTCCCCGGGAAGGACAGGGGGCGAGCAGTACTTC
TRBD1,14,TRBJ1-2,TRBV29-1,few,CSADRTGTFYGYTF,TGCAGCGCTGACCGGACAGGGACTTTCTATGGCTACACCTTC
.,12,TRBJ2-5,TRBV14,.,CASSQERKTQYF,TGTGCCAGCAGCCAAGAGCGGAAGACCCAGTACTTC